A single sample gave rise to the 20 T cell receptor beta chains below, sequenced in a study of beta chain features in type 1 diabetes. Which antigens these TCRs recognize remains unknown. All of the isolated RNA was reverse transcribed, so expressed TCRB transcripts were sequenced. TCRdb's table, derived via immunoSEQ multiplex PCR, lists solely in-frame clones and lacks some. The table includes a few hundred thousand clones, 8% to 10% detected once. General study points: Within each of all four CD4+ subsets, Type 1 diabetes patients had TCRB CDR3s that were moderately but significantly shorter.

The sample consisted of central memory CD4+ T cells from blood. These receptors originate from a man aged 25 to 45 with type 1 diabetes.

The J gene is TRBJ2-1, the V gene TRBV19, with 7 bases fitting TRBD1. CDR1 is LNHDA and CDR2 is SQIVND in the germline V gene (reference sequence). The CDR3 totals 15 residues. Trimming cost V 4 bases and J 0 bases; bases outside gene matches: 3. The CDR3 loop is CASSTQGPSYNEQFF. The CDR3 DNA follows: TGTGCCAGTAGTACACAGGGGCCCTCCTACAATGAGCAGTTCTTC.

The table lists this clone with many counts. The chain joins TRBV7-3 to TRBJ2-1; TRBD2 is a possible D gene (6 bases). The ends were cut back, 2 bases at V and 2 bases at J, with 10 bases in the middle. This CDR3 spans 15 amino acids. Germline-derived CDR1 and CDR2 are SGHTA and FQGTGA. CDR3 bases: TGTGCCAGCAGCTTAGGGACTTCTACCTACAATGAGCAGTTCTTC. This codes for CASSLGTSTYNEQFF. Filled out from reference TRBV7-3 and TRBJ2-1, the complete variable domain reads GAGVSQTPSNKVTEKGKYVELRCDPISGHTALYWYRQSLGQGPEFLIYFQGTGAADDSGLPNDRFFAVRPEGSVSTLKIQRTERGDSAVYLCASSLGTSTYNEQFFGPGTRLTVL.

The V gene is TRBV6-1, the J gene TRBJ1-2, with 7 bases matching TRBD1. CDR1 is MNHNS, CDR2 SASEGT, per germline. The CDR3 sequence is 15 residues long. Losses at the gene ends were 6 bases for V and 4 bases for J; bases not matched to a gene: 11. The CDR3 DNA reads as TGTGCCAGCAGCTACGGGGGGACAGAGACCTATGGCTACACCTTC. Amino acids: CASSYGGTETYGYTF.

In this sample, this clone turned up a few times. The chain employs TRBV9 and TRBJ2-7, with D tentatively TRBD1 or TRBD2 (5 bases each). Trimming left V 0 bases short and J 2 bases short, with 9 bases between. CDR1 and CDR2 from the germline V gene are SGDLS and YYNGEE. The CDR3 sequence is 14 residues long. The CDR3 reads CASSVEGRTYEQYF. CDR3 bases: TGTGCCAGCAGCGTAGAGGGACGAACCTACGAGCAGTACTTC. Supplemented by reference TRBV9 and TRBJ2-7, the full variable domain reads DSGVTQTPKHLITATGQRVTLRCSPRSGDLSVYWYQQSLDQGLQFLIQYYNGEERAKGNILERFSAQQFPDLHSELNLSSLELGDSALYFCASSVEGRTYEQYFGPGTRLTVT.

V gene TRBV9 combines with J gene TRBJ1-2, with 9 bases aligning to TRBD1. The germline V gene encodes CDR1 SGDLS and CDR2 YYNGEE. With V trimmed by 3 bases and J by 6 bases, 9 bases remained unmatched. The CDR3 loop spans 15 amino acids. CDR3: CASSAYRGRTDGYTF. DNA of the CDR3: TGTGCCAGCAGCGCGTACAGGGGGCGCACCGATGGCTACACCTTC.

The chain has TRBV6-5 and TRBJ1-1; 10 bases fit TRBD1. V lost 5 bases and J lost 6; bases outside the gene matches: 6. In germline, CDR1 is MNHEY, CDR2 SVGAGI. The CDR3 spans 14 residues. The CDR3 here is CASSGRQGAAEAFF. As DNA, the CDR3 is TGTGCCAGCAGTGGAAGACAGGGGGCTGCTGAAGCTTTCTTT.

The CDR3 DNA reads TGCGCCAGCAGCTTGGCACTCACCGGGCTCACAGATACGCAGTATTTT. Protein: CASSLALTGLTDTQYF. This sequence joins TRBV5-1 and TRBJ2-3; D call uncertain. The CDR3 is 16 residues long. V was shortened by 0 bases and J by 2 bases, with 13 bases between the two germline ends. Per the germline V gene, CDR1 is SGHRS and CDR2 is YFSETQ.

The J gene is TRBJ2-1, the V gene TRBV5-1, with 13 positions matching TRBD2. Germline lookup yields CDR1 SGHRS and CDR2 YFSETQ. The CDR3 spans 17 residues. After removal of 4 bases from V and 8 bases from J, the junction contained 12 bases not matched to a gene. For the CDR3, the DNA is TGCGCCAGCAGCCCTCAGGGACTAGCGGGGCCTTGGGATGAGCAGTTCTTC. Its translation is CASSPQGLAGPWDEQFF.

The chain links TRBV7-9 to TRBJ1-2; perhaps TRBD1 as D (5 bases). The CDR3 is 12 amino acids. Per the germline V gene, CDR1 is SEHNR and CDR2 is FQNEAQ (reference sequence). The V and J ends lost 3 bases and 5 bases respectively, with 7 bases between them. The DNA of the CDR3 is TGTGCCAGCAGCTTGGGGGAATATGGCTACACCTTC. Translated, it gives CASSLGEYGYTF.

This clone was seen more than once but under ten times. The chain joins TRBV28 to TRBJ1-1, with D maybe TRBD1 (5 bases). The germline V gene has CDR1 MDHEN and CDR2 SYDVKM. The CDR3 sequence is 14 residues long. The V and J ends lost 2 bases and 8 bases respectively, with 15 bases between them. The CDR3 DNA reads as TGTGCCAGCAGTTTAAATGGACGGAGGACAGAAGCTTTCTTT. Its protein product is CASSLNGRRTEAFF. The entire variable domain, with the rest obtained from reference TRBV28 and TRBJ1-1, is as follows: DVKVTQSSRYLVKRTGEKVFLECVQDMDHENMFWYRQDPGLGLRLIYFSYDVKMKEKGDIPEGYSVSREKKERFSLILESASTNQTSMYLCASSLNGRRTEAFFGQGTRLTVV.

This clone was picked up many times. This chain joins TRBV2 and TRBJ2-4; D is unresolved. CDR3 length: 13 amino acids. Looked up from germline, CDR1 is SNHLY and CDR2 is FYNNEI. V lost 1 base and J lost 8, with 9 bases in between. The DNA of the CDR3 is TGTGCCAGCAGTGAAGGCTTAGGGCACATTCAGTACTTC. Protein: CASSEGLGHIQYF.

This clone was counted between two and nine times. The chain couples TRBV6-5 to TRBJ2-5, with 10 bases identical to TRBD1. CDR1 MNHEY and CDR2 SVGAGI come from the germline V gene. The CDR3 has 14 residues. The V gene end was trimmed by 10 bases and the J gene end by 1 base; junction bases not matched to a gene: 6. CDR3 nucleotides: TGTGCCACCGGGACAGGGGCCATCCAAGAGACCCAGTACTTC. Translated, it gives CATGTGAIQETQYF.

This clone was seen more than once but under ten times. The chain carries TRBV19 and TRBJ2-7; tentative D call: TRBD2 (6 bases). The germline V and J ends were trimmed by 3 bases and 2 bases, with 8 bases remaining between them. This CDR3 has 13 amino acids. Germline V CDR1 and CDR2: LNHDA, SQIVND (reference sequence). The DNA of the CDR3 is TGTGCCAGTAGTATCCGGACTACCTACGAGCAGTACTTC. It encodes CASSIRTTYEQYF. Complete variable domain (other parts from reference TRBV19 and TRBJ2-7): DGGITQSPKYLFRKEGQNVTLSCEQNLNHDAMYWYRQDPGQGLRLIYYSQIVNDFQKGDIAEGYSVSREKKESFPLTVTSAQKNPTAFYLCASSIRTTYEQYFGPGTRLTVT.

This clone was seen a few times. The CDR3 reads CASSLIPGLGNQPQHF. CDR3 in DNA: TGTGCCAGTAGTCTTATACCGGGACTGGGCAATCAGCCCCAGCATTTT. The chain recombines TRBV19 with TRBJ1-5, with a weak D call TRBD1 (5 bases). The CDR3 is 16 amino acids. Germline V gives CDR1 LNHDA, CDR2 SQIVND (reference sequence). V shed 5 bases and J shed 2 bases, with 16 bases lying between them.

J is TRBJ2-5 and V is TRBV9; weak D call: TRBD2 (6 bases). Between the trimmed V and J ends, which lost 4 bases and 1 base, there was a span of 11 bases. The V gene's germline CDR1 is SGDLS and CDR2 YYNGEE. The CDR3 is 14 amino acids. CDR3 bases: TGTGCCAGCAGCCCTACGGGACTCCAAGAGACCCAGTACTTC. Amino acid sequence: CASSPTGLQETQYF.

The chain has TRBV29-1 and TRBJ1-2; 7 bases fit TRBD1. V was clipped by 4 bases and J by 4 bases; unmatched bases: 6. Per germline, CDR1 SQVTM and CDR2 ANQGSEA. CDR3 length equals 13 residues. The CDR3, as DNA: TGCAGCGTTGTGGTGCAGGGGGGCTATGGCTACACCTTC. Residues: CSVVVQGGYGYTF.

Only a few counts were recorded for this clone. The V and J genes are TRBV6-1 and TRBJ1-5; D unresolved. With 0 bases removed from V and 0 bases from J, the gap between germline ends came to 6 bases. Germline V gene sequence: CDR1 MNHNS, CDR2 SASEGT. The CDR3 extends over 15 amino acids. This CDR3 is CASSEALYSNQPQHF. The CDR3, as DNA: TGTGCCAGCAGTGAAGCGCTATATAGCAATCAGCCCCAGCATTTT.

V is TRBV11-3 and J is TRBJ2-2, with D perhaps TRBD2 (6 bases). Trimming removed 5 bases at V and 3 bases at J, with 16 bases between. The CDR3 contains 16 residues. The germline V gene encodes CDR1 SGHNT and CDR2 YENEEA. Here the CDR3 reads CASSGGASTYTGELFF. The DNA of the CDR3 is TGTGCCAGCAGCGGAGGGGCTTCAACTTACACCGGGGAGCTGTTTTTT.

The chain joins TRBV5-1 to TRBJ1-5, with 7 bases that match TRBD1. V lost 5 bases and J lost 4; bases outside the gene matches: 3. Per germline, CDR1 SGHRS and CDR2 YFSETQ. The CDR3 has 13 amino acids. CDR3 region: CASRETGNQPQHF. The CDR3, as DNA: TGCGCCAGCAGAGAGACAGGGAATCAGCCCCAGCATTTT.

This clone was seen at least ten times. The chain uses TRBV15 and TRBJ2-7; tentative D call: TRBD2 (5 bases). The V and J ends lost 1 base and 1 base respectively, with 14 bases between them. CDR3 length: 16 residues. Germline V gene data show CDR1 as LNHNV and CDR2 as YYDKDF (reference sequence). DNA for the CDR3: TGTGCCACCAGCAGAGGCGGGTTGAGGACGTCCTACGAGCAGTACTTC. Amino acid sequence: CATSRGGLRTSYEQYF.